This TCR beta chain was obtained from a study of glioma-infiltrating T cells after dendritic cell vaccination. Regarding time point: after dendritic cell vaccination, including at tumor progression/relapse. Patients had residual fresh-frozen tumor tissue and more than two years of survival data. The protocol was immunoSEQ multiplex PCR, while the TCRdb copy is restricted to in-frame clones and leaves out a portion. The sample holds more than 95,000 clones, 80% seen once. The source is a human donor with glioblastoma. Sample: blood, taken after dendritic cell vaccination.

This CDR3 reads CASSGTVNYGYTF. The DNA of the CDR3 is TGTGCCAGTAGTGGGACTGTGAACTATGGCTACACCTTC. The chain uses TRBV19 and TRBJ1-2, with a possible D match to TRBD1 (5 bases). V was clipped by 5 bases and J by 2 bases, with 9 bases between them. Germline lookup yields CDR1 LNHDA and CDR2 SQIVND (reference sequence). The CDR3 consists of 13 residues.